This T cell receptor (beta chain) comes out of a study of blood T cell repertoires in COVID-19. Overall study: Some COVID-19 samples were acute and others convalescent; all came from the United States, Italy and Spain. The analysed material was cDNA or gDNA that came from T cells, B-cell-depleted T cells, or PBMCs.

Per the study methods: By means of reference gene primer amplification, nucleated cell counts were estimated. Repertoires were generated with immunoSEQ multiplex PCR, while TCRdb's copy carries only in-frame clones and drops some. V, J and clone size are those of that table, while D and trimming were read from the DNA. The sample shows 250,000 to 350,000 clones, roughly 90% of them seen only once. The CDR3 spans 14 residues. V lost 6 bases and J 2 bases, leaving 12 bases between the germline ends. The germline V gene has CDR1 MNHEY and CDR2 SMNVEV (reference sequence). This clone appeared a few times.

Sample: peripheral blood. The TCR originated in a man aged 18 to 30 with active or convalescent COVID-19. The chain combines TRBV27 with TRBJ2-3; D gene uncertain. The CDR3 protein is CASRTSLITDTQYF. CDR3 bases: TGTGCCAGCAGAACAAGTTTAATCACAGATACGCAGTATTTT.